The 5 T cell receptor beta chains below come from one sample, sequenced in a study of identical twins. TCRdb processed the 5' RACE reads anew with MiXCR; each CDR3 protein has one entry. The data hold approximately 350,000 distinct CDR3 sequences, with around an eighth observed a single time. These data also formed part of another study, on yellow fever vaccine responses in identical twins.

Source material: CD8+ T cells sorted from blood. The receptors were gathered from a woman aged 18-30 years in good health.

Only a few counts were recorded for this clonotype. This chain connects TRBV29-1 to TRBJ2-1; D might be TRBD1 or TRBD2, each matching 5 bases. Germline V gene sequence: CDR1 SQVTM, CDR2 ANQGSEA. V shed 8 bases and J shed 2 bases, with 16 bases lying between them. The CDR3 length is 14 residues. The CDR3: CSPHPRGAYNEQFF. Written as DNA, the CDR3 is TGCAGCCCCCACCCACGGGGCGCCTACAATGAGCAGTTCTTC.

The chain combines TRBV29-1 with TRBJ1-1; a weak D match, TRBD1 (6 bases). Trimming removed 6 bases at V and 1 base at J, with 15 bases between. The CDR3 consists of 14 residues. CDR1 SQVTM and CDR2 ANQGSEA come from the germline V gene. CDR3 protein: CSVGNREPNTEAFF. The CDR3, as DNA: TGCAGCGTCGGAAACAGGGAACCGAACACTGAAGCTTTCTTT.

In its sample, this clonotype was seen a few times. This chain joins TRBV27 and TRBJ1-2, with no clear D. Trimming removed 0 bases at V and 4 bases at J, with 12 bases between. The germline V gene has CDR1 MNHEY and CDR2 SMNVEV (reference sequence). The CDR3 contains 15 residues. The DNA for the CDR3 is TGTGCCAGCAGTTTATCGCCCCCGCGCGGCTATGGCTACACCTTC. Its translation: CASSLSPPRGYGYTF.

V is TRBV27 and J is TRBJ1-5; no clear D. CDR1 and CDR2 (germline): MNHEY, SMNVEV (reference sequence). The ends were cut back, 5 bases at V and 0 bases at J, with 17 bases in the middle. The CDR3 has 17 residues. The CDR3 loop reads CASSPRATSYSNQPQHF. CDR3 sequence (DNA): TGTGCCAGCAGTCCTAGAGCGACAAGCTATAGCAATCAGCCCCAGCATTTT.

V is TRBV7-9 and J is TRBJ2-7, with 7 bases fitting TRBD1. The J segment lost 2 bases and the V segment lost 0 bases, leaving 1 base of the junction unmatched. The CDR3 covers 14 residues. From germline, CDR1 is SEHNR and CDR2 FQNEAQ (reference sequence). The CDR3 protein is CASSLADRPYEQYV. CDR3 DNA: TGTGCCAGCAGCTTAGCGGACAGGCCCTACGAGCAGTACGTC.